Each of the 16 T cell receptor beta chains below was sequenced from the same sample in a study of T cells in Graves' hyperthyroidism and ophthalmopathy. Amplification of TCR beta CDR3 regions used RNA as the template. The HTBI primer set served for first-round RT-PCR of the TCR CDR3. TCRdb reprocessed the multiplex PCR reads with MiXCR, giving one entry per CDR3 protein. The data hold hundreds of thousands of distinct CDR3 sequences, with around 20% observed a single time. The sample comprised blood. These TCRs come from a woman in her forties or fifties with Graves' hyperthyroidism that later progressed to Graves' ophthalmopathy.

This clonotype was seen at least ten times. The CDR3 reads CASSVEAWGSTDTQYF. Here the CDR3 DNA reads TGTGCCAGCAGCGTTGAGGCGTGGGGTAGCACAGATACGCAGTATTTT. The V gene is TRBV7-9, the J gene TRBJ2-3; no clear D. The V end was cut by 5 bases, the J end by 0 bases, with 15 bases between. This CDR3 has 16 amino acids. Per the germline V gene, CDR1 is SEHNR and CDR2 is FQNEAQ (reference sequence).

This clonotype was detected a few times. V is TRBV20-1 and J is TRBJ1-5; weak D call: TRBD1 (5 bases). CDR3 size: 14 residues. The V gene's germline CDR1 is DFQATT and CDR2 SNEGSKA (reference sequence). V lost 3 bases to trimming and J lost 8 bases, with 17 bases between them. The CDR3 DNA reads TGCAGTGCTAGCAGAGGGGCCGGCAGGGAGCCCCAGCATTTT. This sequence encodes CSASRGAGREPQHF.

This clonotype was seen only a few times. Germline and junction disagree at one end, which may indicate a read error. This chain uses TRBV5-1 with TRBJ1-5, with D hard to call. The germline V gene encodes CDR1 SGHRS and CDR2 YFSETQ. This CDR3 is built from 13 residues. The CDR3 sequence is CASSLGENRPQHF. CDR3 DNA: TGCGCCAGCAGCTTGGGGGAGAATCGGCCCCAGCATTTT.

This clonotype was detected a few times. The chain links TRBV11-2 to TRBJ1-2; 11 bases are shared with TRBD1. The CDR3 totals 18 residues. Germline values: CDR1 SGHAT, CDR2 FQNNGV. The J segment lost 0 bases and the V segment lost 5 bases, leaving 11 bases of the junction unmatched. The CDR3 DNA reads TGTGCCAGCAGCCTACAACGGACAGGGGGCTTGACTAACTATGGCTACACCTTC. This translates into CASSLQRTGGLTNYGYTF.

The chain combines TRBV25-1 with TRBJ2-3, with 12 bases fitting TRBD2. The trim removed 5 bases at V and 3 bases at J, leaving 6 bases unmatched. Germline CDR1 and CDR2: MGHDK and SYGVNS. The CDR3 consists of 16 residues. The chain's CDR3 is CASSSHLAGGTDTQYF. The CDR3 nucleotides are TGTGCCAGCAGTAGCCATCTAGCGGGGGGGACAGATACGCAGTATTTT. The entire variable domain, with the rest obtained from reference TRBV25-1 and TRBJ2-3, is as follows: EADIYQTPRYLVIGTGKKITLECSQTMGHDKMYWYQQDPGMELHLIHYSYGVNSTEKGDLSSESTVSRIRTEHFPLTLESARPSHTSQYLCASSSHLAGGTDTQYFGPGTRLTVL.

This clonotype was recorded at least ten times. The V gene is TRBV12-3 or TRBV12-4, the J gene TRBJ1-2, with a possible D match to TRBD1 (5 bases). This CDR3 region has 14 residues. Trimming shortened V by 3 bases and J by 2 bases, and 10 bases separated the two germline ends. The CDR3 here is CASSLGQSNYGYTF. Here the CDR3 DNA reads TGTGCCAGCAGTTTGGGGCAGAGCAACTATGGCTACACCTTC.

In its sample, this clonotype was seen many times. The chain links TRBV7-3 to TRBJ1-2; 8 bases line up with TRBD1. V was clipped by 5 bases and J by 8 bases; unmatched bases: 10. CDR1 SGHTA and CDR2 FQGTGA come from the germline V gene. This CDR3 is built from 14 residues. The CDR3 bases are TGTGCCAGCAGCCAAACCGACAGGGGAGAAGGCTACACCTTC. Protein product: CASSQTDRGEGYTF.

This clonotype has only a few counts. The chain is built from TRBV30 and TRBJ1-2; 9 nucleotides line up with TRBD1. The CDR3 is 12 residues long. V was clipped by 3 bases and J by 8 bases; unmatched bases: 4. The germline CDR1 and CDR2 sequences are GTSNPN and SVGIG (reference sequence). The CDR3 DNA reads TGTGCCTGGAGCGGGACAGGGTTCGGCTACACCTTC. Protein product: CAWSGTGFGYTF.

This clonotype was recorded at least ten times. CDR3 sequence reads: CASSEDGKGTEAFF. Here the CDR3 DNA reads TGTGCCAGCAGCGAGGACGGGAAGGGCACTGAAGCTTTCTTT. The chain is built from TRBV9 and TRBJ1-1, with no clear D. The ends were cut back, 3 bases at V and 4 bases at J, with 13 bases in the middle. The germline CDR1 and CDR2 sequences are SGDLS and YYNGEE. The length of the CDR3 is 14 residues. The whole variable domain, remainder taken from reference TRBV9 and TRBJ1-1, is DSGVTQTPKHLITATGQRVTLRCSPRSGDLSVYWYQQSLDQGLQFLIQYYNGEERAKGNILERFSAQQFPDLHSELNLSSLELGDSALYFCASSEDGKGTEAFFGQGTRLTVV.

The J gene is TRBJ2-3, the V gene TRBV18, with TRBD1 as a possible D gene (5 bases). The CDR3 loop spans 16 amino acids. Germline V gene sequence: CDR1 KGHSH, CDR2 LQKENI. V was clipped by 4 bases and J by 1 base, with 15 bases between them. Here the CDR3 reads CASSLYPGQRTDTQYF. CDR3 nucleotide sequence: TGTGCCAGCTCACTTTATCCAGGACAACGCACAGATACGCAGTATTTT.

Written as DNA, the CDR3 is TGCGCCAGCAAAGCGGTGGTGACGGGCAATGAGCAGTTCTTC. Protein sequence: CASKAVVTGNEQFF. The chain employs TRBV5-1 and TRBJ2-1, with D perhaps TRBD2 (5 bases). V was shortened by 6 bases and J by 6 bases, with 16 bases between the two germline ends. The CDR3 has 14 amino acids. Germline V gene lookup returns CDR1 SGHRS and CDR2 YFSETQ.

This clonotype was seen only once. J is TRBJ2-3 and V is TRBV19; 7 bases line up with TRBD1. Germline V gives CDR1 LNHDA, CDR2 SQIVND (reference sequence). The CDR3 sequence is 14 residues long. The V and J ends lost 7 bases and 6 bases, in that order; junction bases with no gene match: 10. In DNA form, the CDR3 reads TGTGCCAGTAAGCCGACGGGACAGCGGGATACGCAGTATTTT. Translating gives CASKPTGQRDTQYF. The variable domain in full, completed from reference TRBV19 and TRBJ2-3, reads DGGITQSPKYLFRKEGQNVTLSCEQNLNHDAMYWYRQDPGQGLRLIYYSQIVNDFQKGDIAEGYSVSREKKESFPLTVTSAQKNPTAFYLCASKPTGQRDTQYFGPGTRLTVL.

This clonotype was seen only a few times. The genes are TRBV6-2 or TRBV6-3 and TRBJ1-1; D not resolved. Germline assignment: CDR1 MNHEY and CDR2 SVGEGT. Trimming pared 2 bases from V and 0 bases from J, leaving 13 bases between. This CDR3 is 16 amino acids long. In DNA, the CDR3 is TGTGCCAGCAGTTACATTAGAACGCGGCTGAACACTGAAGCTTTCTTT. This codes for CASSYIRTRLNTEAFF.

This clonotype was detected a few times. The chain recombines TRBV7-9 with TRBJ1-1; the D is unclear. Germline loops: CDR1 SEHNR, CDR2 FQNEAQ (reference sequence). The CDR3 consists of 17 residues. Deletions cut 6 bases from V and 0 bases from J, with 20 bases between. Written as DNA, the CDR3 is TGTGCCAGCAGTTCCCGGGAAGCCCCTCCGCTGAACACTGAAGCTTTCTTT. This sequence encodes CASSSREAPPLNTEAFF. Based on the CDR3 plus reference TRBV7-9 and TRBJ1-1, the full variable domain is DTGVSQNPRHKITKRGQNVTFRCDPISEHNRLYWYRQTLGQGPEFLTYFQNEAQLEKSRLLSDRFSAERPKGSFSTLEIQRTEQGDSAMYLCASSSREAPPLNTEAFFGQGTRLTVV.

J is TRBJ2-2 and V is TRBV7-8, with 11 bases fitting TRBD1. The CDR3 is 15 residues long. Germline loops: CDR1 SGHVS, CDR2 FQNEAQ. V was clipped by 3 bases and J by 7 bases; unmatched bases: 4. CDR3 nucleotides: TGTGCCAGCAGCTTGGGACAGGGGGGGGGCGGGGAGCTGTTTTTT. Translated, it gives CASSLGQGGGGELFF. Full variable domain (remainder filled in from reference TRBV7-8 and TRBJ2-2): GAGVSQSPRYKVAKRGQDVALRCDPISGHVSLFWYQQALGQGPEFLTYFQNEAQLDKSGLPSDRFFAERPEGSVSTLKIQRTQQEDSAVYLCASSLGQGGGGELFFGEGSRLTVL.

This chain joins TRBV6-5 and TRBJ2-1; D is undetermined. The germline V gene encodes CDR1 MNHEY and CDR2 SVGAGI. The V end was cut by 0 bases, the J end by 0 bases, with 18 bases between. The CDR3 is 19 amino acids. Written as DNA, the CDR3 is TGTGCCAGCAGTTACTCGACCCAATTGACCAGAAGCTCCTACAATGAGCAGTTCTTC. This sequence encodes CASSYSTQLTRSSYNEQFF.